A single sample is the source of the 25 T cell receptor beta chains below, sequenced in a study of identical twins. Via MiXCR, TCRdb re-called the 5' RACE reads, giving one row per CDR3 protein. The repertoire holds hundreds of thousands of distinct CDR3 sequences, with approximately 9% as singletons. The same data also contributed to another study, on yellow fever vaccine responses in identical twins.

What was sequenced was PBMCs. These receptors were obtained from a woman between 18 and 30 years old in good health.

The chain joins TRBV28 to TRBJ2-1, with D tentatively TRBD1 (6 bases). The CDR3 runs 15 residues. The germline V gene encodes CDR1 MDHEN and CDR2 SYDVKM. The V end lost 8 bases, the J end lost 0 bases, and 14 bases lay between the germline ends. This CDR3 is CASVPGVGSYNEQFF. CDR3 in DNA: TGTGCCAGCGTCCCAGGGGTGGGCTCCTACAATGAGCAGTTCTTC.

A remark on this clonotype: A much more abundant neighbour one base away suggests this may be a read error. The V and J genes are TRBV4-3 and TRBJ2-1; 10 positions agree with TRBD2. The length of the CDR3 is 19 residues. The germline V gene encodes CDR1 LGHNA and CDR2 YSLEER. DNA for the CDR3: TGCGCCAGCAGTCCTAACCCGCCTTTGGCTAGCGGGAGCAGGGATGAGCACTTCTTC. This encodes CASSPNPPLASGSRDEHFF.

CDR3 protein: CASSSFVREPQETQYF. The CDR3 region has the DNA TGTGCCAGCAGTTCGTTTGTGCGGGAGCCACAAGAGACCCAGTACTTC. The rearrangement links TRBV28 to TRBJ2-5; 7 bases align to TRBD2. The CDR3 contains 16 residues. The germline V gene has CDR1 MDHEN and CDR2 SYDVKM. V was clipped by 4 bases and J by 2 bases; unmatched bases: 10.

A few counts support this clonotype. The chain has TRBV24-1 and TRBJ2-6; D is uncertain. CDR1 KGHDR and CDR2 SFDVKD come from the germline V gene. V dropped 6 bases and J dropped 0 bases, with 8 bases sitting between them. This CDR3 spans 15 amino acids. The CDR3 spells CATSRAGSGANVLTF. CDR3 coding DNA: TGTGCCACCAGTAGGGCCGGCTCTGGGGCCAACGTCCTGACTTTC.

V and J are TRBV5-1 and TRBJ1-1; TRBD1 is a possible D gene (5 bases). Trimming took 7 bases from V and 7 from J, leaving 26 bases between them. CDR3 length: 16 amino acids. Germline values: CDR1 SGHRS, CDR2 YFSETQ. CDR3 loop: CASLPSIDRSNHEAFF. CDR3 DNA sequence: TGCGCCAGCCTACCAAGCATCGACAGATCCAATCATGAAGCTTTCTTT.

This clonotype was counted many times. The chain recombines TRBV7-8 with TRBJ1-5; D is unresolved. Germline values: CDR1 SGHVS, CDR2 FQNEAQ. The CDR3 contains 15 residues. V was clipped by 1 base and J by 6 bases, with 13 bases between them. The CDR3 is CASSLVAEASQPQHF. CDR3 DNA sequence: TGTGCCAGCAGCTTAGTGGCGGAGGCAAGTCAGCCCCAGCATTTT.

This clonotype was found a few times. The rearrangement uses TRBV18 and TRBJ2-7; no clear D. Trimming cost V 3 bases and J 3 bases, with 6 bases left between them. This CDR3 is 12 amino acids long. Per the germline V gene, CDR1 is KGHSH and CDR2 is LQKENI. CDR3 bases: TGTGCCAGCTCACCGATGGTCTACGAGCAGTACTTC. Amino acid sequence: CASSPMVYEQYF.

This clonotype was counted only a few times. The rearrangement joins TRBV27 to TRBJ2-1; D unresolved. The CDR3 loop spans 15 amino acids. Trimming took off 5 bases at V and 6 bases at J, with 17 bases between the two ends. Germline V gene data show CDR1 as MNHEY and CDR2 as SMNVEV (reference sequence). CDR3 loop: CASSPPPAGGNEQFF. Here the CDR3 DNA reads TGTGCCAGCAGTCCCCCCCCGGCAGGCGGCAATGAGCAGTTCTTC.

This clonotype came up many times. The chain couples TRBV4-3 to TRBJ2-2, with TRBD1 identical over 7 bases. The V gene's germline CDR1 is LGHNA and CDR2 YSLEER. V lost 4 bases and J lost 7; bases outside the gene matches: 9. The CDR3 is 15 amino acids. The CDR3 bases are TGCGCCAGCAGCCGAGAGGACAGGACCGGCGGGGAGCTGTTTTTT. It specifies CASSREDRTGGELFF.

This clonotype was counted ten times or more. V is TRBV6-6 and J is TRBJ2-3; D is undetermined. The CDR3 is made up of 13 amino acids. The germline gives CDR1 MNHNY, CDR2 SVGAGI (reference sequence). Trimming took off 5 bases at V and 6 bases at J, with 12 bases between the two ends. CDR3 sequence (DNA): TGTGCCAGCAGTCACCGTCCCCGGGATACGCAGTATTTT. Translating gives CASSHRPRDTQYF.

This clonotype came up a few times. The V and J genes are TRBV4-3 and TRBJ2-7; weak D call: TRBD1 (6 bases). Trimming took 0 bases from V and 6 from J, leaving 12 bases between them. The CDR3 runs 14 residues. Germline V CDR1 and CDR2: LGHNA, YSLEER. CDR3 region: CASSQDLGGAEQYF. The CDR3 coding sequence is TGCGCCAGCAGCCAAGATCTTGGGGGCGCCGAGCAGTACTTC.

This clonotype was picked up many times. The chain recombines TRBV4-3 with TRBJ2-7; D is ambiguous. The germline V gene encodes CDR1 LGHNA and CDR2 YSLEER. The CDR3 consists of 13 residues. V lost 1 base to trimming and J lost 3 bases, with 7 bases between them. CDR3 DNA sequence: TGCGCCAGCAGCCAAGGTCACAACTACGAGCAGTACTTC. It yields the protein CASSQGHNYEQYF.

The chain has TRBV3-1 and TRBJ1-2; TRBD1 might be the D (6 bases). V lost 0 bases and J lost 7, with 12 bases in between. The V gene's germline CDR1 is LGHDT and CDR2 YNNKEL (reference sequence). There are 14 residues in the CDR3. The DNA for the CDR3 is TGTGCCAGCAGCCAAGATTCGAGGACAGCTGGCTACACCTTC. Protein product: CASSQDSRTAGYTF.

This clonotype turned up a few times. V is TRBV24-1 and J is TRBJ2-3; TRBD1 matches at 9 bases. Germline CDR1 reads KGHDR; CDR2 reads SFDVKD. The junction had 9 bases not matched to a gene; V was cut back by 6 bases and J by 6 bases. The CDR3 runs 15 residues. The chain's CDR3 is CATSPRTGDGDTQYF. In nucleotides, the CDR3 is TGTGCCACCAGTCCCAGGACAGGGGATGGGGATACGCAGTATTTT.

V usage is TRBV28 and J usage is TRBJ2-5; D gene uncertain. The CDR3 runs 14 residues. Germline V gene sequence: CDR1 MDHEN, CDR2 SYDVKM. The germline V and J ends were trimmed by 3 bases and 4 bases, with 12 bases remaining between them. The DNA of the CDR3 is TGTGCCAGCAGTTTGCATGACGAGTTAGAGACCCAGTACTTC. Its translation is CASSLHDELETQYF.

The chain has TRBV25-1 and TRBJ1-2, with D maybe TRBD1 (6 bases). The CDR3 has 17 residues. Germline V gene data show CDR1 as MGHDK and CDR2 as SYGVNS. With 0 bases removed from V and 0 bases from J, the gap between germline ends came to 14 bases. The CDR3 region has the DNA TGTGCCAGCAGTGAATATTGGAGTACAGGGACTAACTATGGCTACACCTTC. Protein product: CASSEYWSTGTNYGYTF.

The chain is built from TRBV29-1 and TRBJ2-6, with 11 bases lining up with TRBD1. V lost 7 bases and J lost 4; bases outside the gene matches: 9. Germline V gene sequence: CDR1 SQVTM, CDR2 ANQGSEA. The CDR3 sequence is 16 residues long. CDR3 amino acids: CSARGQGASGANVLTF. The CDR3 nucleotides are TGCAGCGCCCGAGGACAGGGGGCATCGGGGGCCAACGTCCTGACTTTC.

This clonotype was counted only a few times. The V call is TRBV29-1, the J call TRBJ1-4, with D uncertain. V lost 6 bases and J lost 2, with 7 bases in between. Germline V CDR1 and CDR2: SQVTM, ANQGSEA. CDR3 length: 12 residues. The CDR3 protein is CSVLATNEKLFF. CDR3 nucleotide sequence: TGCAGCGTCCTAGCGACTAATGAAAAACTGTTTTTT.

The rearrangement links TRBV12-3 or TRBV12-4 to TRBJ2-1; 9 bases map to TRBD2. Trimming at V came to 7 bases and at J to 7 bases, leaving 20 bases not matched to a gene. The CDR3 runs 18 residues. The CDR3 DNA reads as TGTGCCAGCACCCCCGAGAGGCTAGCGGGGACTCTAGGGAATGAGCAGTTCTTC. It yields the protein CASTPERLAGTLGNEQFF.

The chain links TRBV3-1 to TRBJ2-3; D is unresolved. The V gene lost 0 bases and the J gene lost 4 bases, with 8 bases spanning the gap. The CDR3 runs 14 residues. Germline loops: CDR1 LGHDT, CDR2 YNNKEL (reference sequence). CDR3 nucleotide sequence: TGTGCCAGCAGCCAAGAATACTCCTCAGATACGCAGTATTTT. Protein: CASSQEYSSDTQYF.

A few counts support this clonotype. The chain uses TRBV10-3 and TRBJ2-7; 9 bases line up with TRBD1. The CDR3 is 14 amino acids. Germline values: CDR1 ENHRY, CDR2 SYGVKD. The V segment lost 3 bases and the J segment 2 bases; nucleotides outside the gene matches: 2. The CDR3 region is CAISDRDRAYEQYF. CDR3 bases: TGTGCCATCAGTGACCGGGACAGGGCCTACGAGCAGTACTTC.

The CDR3 protein is CASSQIAGEQYNEQFF. In nucleotides, the CDR3 is TGTGCCAGCAGCCAAATAGCGGGGGAACAATACAATGAGCAGTTCTTC. This chain connects TRBV4-2 to TRBJ2-1, with 9 bases fitting TRBD2. The CDR3 length is 16 residues. The trim removed 2 bases at V and 4 bases at J, leaving 6 bases unmatched. Germline V gene sequence: CDR1 LGHNA, CDR2 YNFKEQ.

The CDR3 nucleotides are TGTGCCAGCAGCTTAGCGGTTGGGGGTTACAATGAGCAGTTCTTC. Translated: CASSLAVGGYNEQFF. This chain joins TRBV7-2 and TRBJ2-1, with D perhaps given as TRBD1 or TRBD2 (5 bases each). The CDR3 loop spans 15 amino acids. Trimming cost V 0 bases and J 4 bases, with 10 bases left between them. Germline V gives CDR1 SGHTA, CDR2 FQGNSA.

This clonotype has just a few counts. The CDR3 does not end in the conserved phenylalanine or tryptophan, so this is likely a read error. The CDR3 here is CATSAFGQLNSGTVTDTQYL. CDR3 sequence (DNA): TGTGCCACCAGTGCCTTCGGACAGCTGAATAGCGGGACCGTCACAGATACGCAGTATCTT. The rearrangement uses TRBV24-1 and TRBJ2-3; TRBD2 matches 8 bases. CDR1 KGHDR and CDR2 SFDVKD come from the germline V gene. J gave up 2 bases and V 5 bases, and 20 bases lay outside the gene matches. This CDR3 is 20 amino acids long.

This clonotype has a handful of counts. The chain joins TRBV5-1 to TRBJ2-5, with 8 bases identical to TRBD2. The CDR3 loop spans 15 amino acids. In germline, CDR1 is SGHRS, CDR2 YFSETQ. Trimming took 2 bases from V and 5 from J; bases not matched to a gene: 8. The CDR3 sequence: CASSFFAGGDETQYF. The CDR3, as DNA: TGCGCCAGCAGCTTTTTCGCGGGGGGCGACGAGACCCAGTACTTC.